The 23 T cell receptor beta chains below come from one sample, sequenced in a study of T cell responses to AZD1222 COVID-19 vaccine. Only in-frame clones appear in the TCRdb table, and some are missing; sequencing was by immunoSEQ multiplex PCR. The sample consists of about 97,000 clones, less than 90% of them appearing once. The material was peripheral blood, obtained on day 0 of AZD1222 vaccination. All receptors derive from an adult in good health.

V gene TRBV7-2 combines with J gene TRBJ1-3; D call uncertain. Trimming removed 1 base from V and 0 bases from J, with 10 bases in between. The CDR3 has 16 amino acids. Germline V gene sequence: CDR1 SGHTA, CDR2 FQGNSA. Here the CDR3 DNA reads TGTGCCAGCAGCTTAGAATCAACGAGCTCTGGAAACACCATATATTTT. This translates into CASSLESTSSGNTIYF.

This chain connects TRBV7-9 to TRBJ1-4; no clear D. V was cut by 5 bases and J by 5 bases, with 9 bases left in between. The CDR3 covers 13 residues. The germline V gene encodes CDR1 SEHNR and CDR2 FQNEAQ (reference sequence). The CDR3 DNA is TGTGCCAGCAGCCCAACGGGAAATGAAAAACTGTTTTTT. Amino acid sequence: CASSPTGNEKLFF.

This clone occurred once. The rearrangement uses TRBV10-2 and TRBJ2-1; possible D gene TRBD2, 6 bases. The length of the CDR3 is 14 residues. The V end lost 4 bases, the J end lost 8 bases, and 15 bases lay between the germline ends. Looked up from germline, CDR1 is WSHSY and CDR2 is SAAADI. DNA of the CDR3: TGCGCCAGCAGTGCCGGGACTCGCGGCGATGAGCAGTTCTTC. This codes for CASSAGTRGDEQFF.

For the CDR3, the DNA is TGTGCCAGCAGCTTAGGGACAGCGAACACTGAAGCTTTCTTT. It codes for CASSLGTANTEAFF. This chain links TRBV7-8 with TRBJ1-1; perhaps TRBD1 as D (6 bases). Trimming removed 1 base at V and 1 base at J, with 7 bases between. This CDR3 has 14 amino acids. The germline V gene encodes CDR1 SGHVS and CDR2 FQNEAQ.

V usage is TRBV6-5 and J usage is TRBJ2-7; 8 nucleotides match TRBD1. The V gene's germline CDR1 is MNHEY and CDR2 SVGAGI. This CDR3 contains 11 residues. DNA for the CDR3: TGTGCCAGCATCGATCAGGGGGCCCCCTATGTC. It is translated as CASIDQGAPYV.

The chain links TRBV28 to TRBJ1-2, with D unresolved. Trimming removed 3 bases at V and 5 bases at J, with 7 bases between. The CDR3 loop spans 12 amino acids. CDR1 MDHEN and CDR2 SYDVKM come from the germline V gene. CDR3 in amino acids: CASSFPNYGYTF. The CDR3 DNA is TGTGCCAGCAGTTTCCCCAATTATGGCTACACCTTC.

This clone was observed a handful of times. This sequence joins TRBV18 and TRBJ1-5; 7 nucleotides align to TRBD1. Germline values: CDR1 KGHSH, CDR2 LQKENI. The CDR3 is made up of 15 amino acids. With 6 bases clipped from V and 5 bases from J, the junction kept 10 bases outside the gene matches. DNA of the CDR3: TGTGCCAGCTCGATACAGGGGAGCGTGGATCAGCCCCAGCATTTT. Its protein product is CASSIQGSVDQPQHF. Using reference TRBV18 and TRBJ1-5 for the parts outside the CDR3, the full variable domain is NAGVMQNPRHLVRRRGQEARLRCSPMKGHSHVYWYRQLPEEGLKFMVYLQKENIIDESGMPKERFSAEFPKEGPSILRIQQVVRGDSAAYFCASSIQGSVDQPQHFGDGTRLSIL.

The chain links TRBV28 to TRBJ1-5; a possible D gene is TRBD1 (5 bases). Per the germline V gene, CDR1 is MDHEN and CDR2 is SYDVKM. There are 12 residues in the CDR3. Trimming removed 7 bases from V and 3 bases from J, with 7 bases in between. The chain's CDR3 is CASKGTNQPQHF. The CDR3 DNA is TGTGCCAGCAAGGGGACCAATCAGCCCCAGCATTTT. Based on the CDR3 plus reference TRBV28 and TRBJ1-5, the full variable domain is DVKVTQSSRYLVKRTGEKVFLECVQDMDHENMFWYRQDPGLGLRLIYFSYDVKMKEKGDIPEGYSVSREKKERFSLILESASTNQTSMYLCASKGTNQPQHFGDGTRLSIL.

The rearrangement joins TRBV12-2 to TRBJ2-5; TRBD2, the D gene given by the table, was not confirmed from the DNA. TRBV12-2 has pseudogene status. CDR3 size: 15 residues. The CDR3 spells CASRLEVAARETQYF. The DNA for the CDR3 is TGTGCAAGTCGCTTAGAGGTAGCGGCGAGGGAGACCCAGTACTTC.

This sequence joins TRBV6-4 and TRBJ2-6; 8 nucleotides agree with TRBD1. The CDR3 totals 19 residues. The V segment lost 0 bases and the J segment 0 bases; nucleotides outside the gene matches: 7. Germline CDR1 MRHNA, CDR2 SNTAGT. The CDR3 DNA reads TGTGCCAGCAGTGACTCGCAAGGACAGGGTAGCTCTGGGGCCAACGTCCTGACTTTC. Its protein is CASSDSQGQGSSGANVLTF.

This sequence joins TRBV5-6 and TRBJ2-1; TRBD1 aligns across 8 bases. The CDR3 spans 15 residues. Germline V gives CDR1 SGHDT, CDR2 YYEEEE. The ends lost 3 bases at V and 5 bases at J; junction bases unmatched: 7. The CDR3 reads CASSWGDRRDNEQFF. The DNA for the CDR3 is TGTGCCAGCAGCTGGGGGGACAGGAGAGACAATGAGCAGTTCTTC.

The V call is TRBV11-3, the J call TRBJ1-5; perhaps TRBD1 as D (6 bases). V was clipped by 8 bases and J by 1 base, with 12 bases between them. Germline lookup yields CDR1 SGHNT and CDR2 YENEEA. The CDR3 has 14 amino acids. This CDR3 reads CASSSGESNQPQHF. The DNA for the CDR3 is TGTGCCAGCTCGTCAGGGGAGAGCAATCAGCCCCAGCATTTT.

The chain combines TRBV6-5 with TRBJ2-3; D not resolved. Germline V gene sequence: CDR1 MNHEY, CDR2 SVGAGI. The V and J ends lost 7 bases and 0 bases respectively, with 8 bases between them. This CDR3 contains 13 residues. The CDR3 DNA reads TGTGCCAGCACAGTCCTTAGCACAGATACGCAGTATTTT. Its translation: CASTVLSTDTQYF.

The chain recombines TRBV5-1 with TRBJ1-4; D may be TRBD1 (5 bases). CDR1 SGHRS and CDR2 YFSETQ come from the germline V gene. The CDR3 sequence is 15 residues long. Deletions cut 2 bases from V and 5 bases from J, with 13 bases between. DNA of the CDR3: TGCGCCAGCAGCTTATGGGACGGACGAAATGAAAAACTGTTTTTT. Residues: CASSLWDGRNEKLFF.

This clone has just a few counts. The V gene is TRBV7-8, the J gene TRBJ2-5; 8 bases line up with TRBD2. After removal of 1 base from V and 5 bases from J, the junction contained 9 bases not matched to a gene. The CDR3 is 16 amino acids. Germline V lookup: CDR1 SGHVS, CDR2 FQNEAQ. In DNA form, the CDR3 reads TGTGCCAGCAGCTTAGGTTCGGGGGGGCCCGGGGAGACCCAGTACTTC. It is translated as CASSLGSGGPGETQYF.

This chain uses TRBV5-6 with TRBJ1-2; 7 positions match TRBD1. The CDR3 loop spans 15 amino acids. V shed 3 bases and J 3 bases; nucleotides not matched to a gene: 8. Looked up from germline, CDR1 is SGHDT and CDR2 is YYEEEE. This CDR3 is CASSYRGGFDYGYTF. The CDR3 region has the DNA TGTGCCAGCAGCTACAGGGGAGGCTTCGACTATGGCTACACCTTC.

The CDR3 DNA sequence: TGTGCCACCAGCAGAGATCTATTAGGGAATGCTTTCTTT. This encodes CATSRDLLGNAFF. This sequence joins TRBV15 and TRBJ1-1; D call uncertain. Germline lookup yields CDR1 LNHNV and CDR2 YYDKDF (reference sequence). This CDR3 region has 13 residues. V was trimmed by 0 bases and J by 11 bases, leaving 13 bases between them.

The V gene is TRBV7-9, the J gene TRBJ2-5; D perhaps matches TRBD1 (6 bases). There are 16 residues in the CDR3. CDR1 SEHNR and CDR2 FQNEAQ come from the germline V gene (reference sequence). Trimming took 3 bases from V and 2 from J, leaving 16 bases between them. CDR3: CASSFRGRGGQETQYF. The CDR3 DNA reads as TGTGCCAGCAGCTTCAGGGGACGTGGCGGACAAGAGACCCAGTACTTC.

The genes are TRBV24-1 and TRBJ2-5, with 8 bases lining up with TRBD1. The CDR3 has 15 residues. Looked up from germline, CDR1 is KGHDR and CDR2 is SFDVKD. V dropped 4 bases and J dropped 3; count of bases not matched to a gene: 6. The CDR3 DNA is TGTGCCACCAGTGAGTGGGGACAGGCCAAAGAGACCCAGTACTTC. Translation: CATSEWGQAKETQYF.

The gene calls are TRBV20-1 and TRBJ2-1, with D perhaps TRBD2 (5 bases). The CDR3 extends over 11 amino acids. Germline values: CDR1 DFQATT, CDR2 SNEGSKA (reference sequence). V lost 5 bases, J lost 7 bases, and 9 bases lay in between. The CDR3 sequence is CSAETMNEQFF. In DNA form, the CDR3 reads TGCAGTGCTGAGACTATGAATGAGCAGTTCTTC.

The chain joins TRBV29-1 to TRBJ2-5; possible D gene TRBD2, 6 bases. Trimming took off 0 bases at V and 5 bases at J, with 7 bases between the two ends. This CDR3 spans 12 amino acids. Germline lookup yields CDR1 SQVTM and CDR2 ANQGSEA. The CDR3 nucleotides are TGCAGCGTTGAAGATCGGGAGGAGACCCAGTACTTC. This codes for CSVEDREETQYF. Full variable domain (remainder filled in from reference TRBV29-1 and TRBJ2-5): SAVISQKPSRDICQRGTSLTIQCQVDSQVTMMFWYRQQPGQSLTLIATANQGSEATYESGFVIDKFPISRPNLTFSTLTVSNMSPEDSSIYLCSVEDREETQYFGPGTRLLVL.

This chain links TRBV5-1 with TRBJ2-5; 8 bases align to TRBD1. This CDR3 region has 12 residues. V gave up 4 bases and J gave up 10 bases; unmatched junction bases: 6. Germline CDR1 and CDR2: SGHRS and YFSETQ. The CDR3 spells CASSPGQGGQYF. The CDR3 region has the DNA TGCGCCAGCAGCCCCGGACAGGGAGGCCAGTACTTC.

The V gene is TRBV19, the J gene TRBJ1-5; D is unclear. In germline, CDR1 is LNHDA, CDR2 SQIVND (reference sequence). V lost 3 bases, J lost 4 bases, and 16 bases lay in between. The CDR3 consists of 16 residues. The CDR3 loop reads CASSMLEGLQNQPQHF. Written as DNA, the CDR3 is TGTGCCAGTAGTATGTTAGAAGGGCTCCAGAATCAGCCCCAGCATTTT.